The entry that follows covers one T cell receptor beta chain sequence. As originally analysed: Reference gene primer amplification in the assay estimated nucleated cell counts. Using immunoSEQ multiplex PCR, the repertoire was profiled, and TCRdb retains in-frame clones only, with some absent. Clone size and the V and J calls come from that table; the DNA yielded D and trimming. This sample yields hundreds of thousands of clones, of which around 80% are seen a single time; under 4.5% belongs to the top ten. The data are from a study of blood T cell repertoires in COVID-19. Turning to the study itself: Acute and convalescent COVID-19 samples came from the United States, Italy and Spain. In each case, the material was cDNA or gDNA derived from T cells, B-cell-depleted T cells, or PBMCs.

This receptor was taken from a man aged 25-45 years with acute COVID-19. The sample taken for sequencing was PBMCs or T cells enriched from blood (not recorded which).

CDR3: CASSATKAGALTYEQYF. The CDR3 region has the DNA TGTGCCAGCAGTGCCACCAAGGCGGGGGCCCTAACCTACGAGCAGTACTTC. J is TRBJ2-7 and V is TRBV6-1, with a tentative D call TRBD2 (7 bases). Trimming shortened V by 4 bases and J by 2 bases, and 21 bases separated the two germline ends. Germline V CDR1 and CDR2: MNHNS, SASEGT. CDR3 length: 17 residues.